This TCR beta chain was sequenced during a study of CD8 T cells in Susac syndrome. Reverse transcription used roughly 0.45 to 1 ug RNA and random hexamers. TCRdb processed the immunoSEQ multiplex PCR reads anew with MiXCR; each CDR3 protein has one entry. This table has around 69,000 distinct CDR3 sequences, 96% appearing once. In its sample, this clonotype was seen a few times. The clonotype was recovered from a human donor with multiple sclerosis. The sequenced sample was CD4+ T cells from PBMCs.

CDR3 loop: CASSSDRNYGYTF. The CDR3 DNA reads TGTGCCAGCAGTTCGGACAGGAACTATGGCTACACCTTC. The chain joins TRBV12-3 or TRBV12-4 to TRBJ1-2; 7 nucleotides line up with TRBD1. CDR3 length equals 13 residues. V trimming: 4 bases; J trimming: 2 bases; junction bases outside the gene matches: 1.